This T cell receptor beta chain was sequenced for a study of blood T cell repertoires in COVID-19. Turning to the study itself: The study drew acute and convalescent COVID-19 samples from the United States, Italy and Spain.

V was pared by 1 base and J by 4 bases, with 7 bases between. Looked up from germline, CDR1 is LGHDT and CDR2 is YNNKEL (reference sequence). This CDR3 spans 13 amino acids. The data were produced by immunoSEQ multiplex PCR, yet TCRdb's version contains in-frame clones alone and is incomplete. The table has 110,000 to 150,000 clones, roughly 90% seen once. The rearrangement joins TRBV3-1 (or the pseudogene TRBV3-2) to TRBJ1-1; no definite D call. Sequencing used peripheral blood. The TCR comes from a man aged 60 to 69 with active or convalescent COVID-19. CDR3 residues: CASSQVAVTEAFF. The CDR3 region has the DNA TGTGCCAGCAGCCAAGTCGCGGTCACTGAAGCTTTCTTT.